A selection of T cell receptor beta chains follows, all from one sample in a study of blood T cell repertoires in COVID-19. The data were produced by immunoSEQ multiplex PCR, yet TCRdb's version contains in-frame clones alone and is incomplete. The profile shows roughly 160,000 clones, about 88% of them singletons. The specimen sequenced was peripheral blood. The receptor set was obtained from a man in his 60s with acute or convalescent COVID-19. Each CDR3 is given with its conserved first and last residue. D genes are given only for firm matches. The size field is filled for only some rows; it gives once, few, many or a size class.

>TRBV29-1|few|TRBJ1-1|TRBD1
TGCAGCGTCCATCCCCAGACAGGGAGCACTGAAGCTTTCTTT
CSVHPQTGSTEAFF
>TRBV12-3/TRBV12-4|-|TRBJ2-5|TRBD1
TGTGCCAGCACCGACGGACAGGGGACCCCTCCGTACTTC
CASTDGQGTPPYF
>TRBV3-1/TRBV3-2|-|TRBJ1-5|-
TGTGCCAGCAGCCAAGATCAGATTCAGCCCCAGCATTTT
CASSQDQIQPQHF
>TRBV9|-|TRBJ1-2|-
TGTGCCAGCAGCGGGGCAGGCCAAATCTATGGCTACACCTTC
CASSGAGQIYGYTF
>TRBV5-1|-|TRBJ1-1|-
TGCGCCAGCAGCTCCGGAAAGGGGCAGGACACTGAAGCTTTCTTT
CASSSGKGQDTEAFF
>TRBV29-1|-|TRBJ1-2|TRBD1
TGCAGCGTTGTAGGCCAGAACAGGGGGCGCAACTATGGCTACACCTTC
CSVVGQNRGRNYGYTF
>TRBV2|few|TRBJ2-1|-
TGTGCCAGCAGTGGTGACAGTGACAATGAGCAGTTCTTC
CASSGDSDNEQFF
>TRBV27|once|TRBJ2-1|TRBD1
TGTGCCAGCAGTCCCCCTGGGACAGGACCCCGCTCCTACAATGAGCAGTTCTTC
CASSPPGTGPRSYNEQFF
>TRBV5-6|-|TRBJ1-1|-
TGTGCCAGCAGCAACCTGAGGACTTTGGGCACTGAAGCTTTCTTT
CASSNLRTLGTEAFF
>TRBV7-3|-|TRBJ1-1|TRBD1
TGTGCCAGCAGGTCGACAGGGAAGGGATCTGAAGCTTTCTTT
CASRSTGKGSEAFF
>TRBV11-2|once|TRBJ1-6|-
TGTGCCAGCAGCTTCGATAATGGGAGTTATTCACCCCTCCACTTT
CASSFDNGSYSPLHF
>TRBV6-1|-|TRBJ1-2|-
TGTGCCAGCAGTGAAGCAACCGCCGGTAGCTATGGCTACACCTTC
CASSEATAGSYGYTF
>TRBV14|once|TRBJ2-5|-
TGTGCCAGCAGCCAAGTTGGTACTAGCAAGGCCCAAGAGACCCAGTACTTC
CASSQVGTSKAQETQYF
>TRBV5-1|-|TRBJ1-4|TRBD1
TGCGCCAGCAGCTCAAACAGGGGCTCTAATGAAAAACTGTTTTTT
CASSSNRGSNEKLFF
>TRBV6-1|-|TRBJ1-2|-
TGTGCCAGCAGTGAAGCGCACTCACAGTACTATGGCTACACCTTC
CASSEAHSQYYGYTF
>TRBV5-5|-|TRBJ2-7|TRBD2
TGTGCCAGCAGCTTGGAGTCTAGCGGGCGAGCCTACGAGCAGTACTTC
CASSLESSGRAYEQYF
>TRBV15|-|TRBJ2-3|-
TGTGCCACCAGCAGGGAAGCGGCGGGACTTCGGACGCAGTATTTT
CATSREAAGLRTQYF
>TRBV5-1|-|TRBJ1-1|-
TGCGCCAGCAGCTTGGCGGGAAAAAACACTGAAGCTTTCTTT
CASSLAGKNTEAFF
>TRBV7-3|-|TRBJ2-5|TRBD1
TGTGCCAGCAGCGCCTCGACAGGGGTCGGGACCCAGTACTTC
CASSASTGVGTQYF
>TRBV3-1/TRBV3-2|-|TRBJ2-1|-
TGTGCCAGCAGCTCGGCCTCCAAAGGTAGCGATGAGCAGTTCTTC
CASSSASKGSDEQFF
>TRBV25-1|-|TRBJ2-5|-
TGTGCCAGCAAGTCAGGGGGGGAGACCCAGTACTTC
CASKSGGETQYF
>TRBV3-1/TRBV3-2|-|TRBJ2-4|TRBD2
TGTGCCAGCAGCCATCGACTAGCGGGACACCTAGCCAAAAACATTCAGTACTTC
CASSHRLAGHLAKNIQYF
>TRBV30|-|TRBJ2-7|-
TGTGCCTGGGGGGGGACCTACTACGAGCAGTACTTC
CAWGGTYYEQYF
>TRBV5-6|-|TRBJ2-5|TRBD1
TGTGCCAGCAGCTGGGGACAGGGGGTCTACCAAGAGACCCAGTACTTC
CASSWGQGVYQETQYF
>TRBV7-9|once|TRBJ2-3|TRBD2
TGTGCCAGCAGCTTAGGTACGAGCGGGGGAACAGATACGCAGTATTTT
CASSLGTSGGTDTQYF
>TRBV2|-|TRBJ2-5|TRBD1
TGTGCCAGCAGTGTGGACAGGGCCCAAGAGACCCAGTACTTC
CASSVDRAQETQYF
>TRBV7-8|-|TRBJ2-2|TRBD2
TGTGCCAGCAGCTTAGAAGCTAGCGGGACGAACACCGGGGAGCTGTTTTTT
CASSLEASGTNTGELFF
>TRBV7-9|-|TRBJ2-3|-
TGTGCCAGCAGCTTACCGGACAGTTTCACCACAGATACGCAGTATTTT
CASSLPDSFTTDTQYF
>TRBV5-1|once|TRBJ1-2|-
TGCGCCAGCAGGGTCGGCAGGGAGGACTATGGCTACACCTTC
CASRVGREDYGYTF
>TRBV18|-|TRBJ2-1|TRBD1
TGTGCCAGCTCTAGGAACCGGGACAGCTACAATGAGCAGTTCTTC
CASSRNRDSYNEQFF
>TRBV10-3|-|TRBJ1-5|-
TGTGCCATCAGTGAAAACCCCGGGATTTCGGGGGATCAGCCCCAGCATTTT
CAISENPGISGDQPQHF
>TRBV30|-|TRBJ2-5|TRBD1
TGTGCCTGGAGTTCCGGACAGGGGGCTCTTCGAAGAGAGTACTTC
CAWSSGQGALRREYF
>TRBV19|-|TRBJ2-7|-
TGTGCCAGTAGTATATTTCTGGGCACCTACGAGCAGTACTTC
CASSIFLGTYEQYF
>TRBV6-5|-|TRBJ2-3|TRBD2
TGTGCCAGCTCCCGAGCGGGAGTGATCACAGATACGCAGTATTTT
CASSRAGVITDTQYF
>TRBV30|once|TRBJ2-5|-
TGTGCCTGGAGTGTACAGCTGGAGACCCAGTACTTC
CAWSVQLETQYF
>TRBV7-8|-|TRBJ2-1|-
TGTGCCAGCAGCTTAGATCGGGGGTCGTACAATGAGCAGTTCTTC
CASSLDRGSYNEQFF
>TRBV19|few|TRBJ2-1|-
TGTGCCAGCGGGACTTCCTACAATGAGCAGTTCTTC
CASGTSYNEQFF
>TRBV30|-|TRBJ2-5|TRBD1
TGTGCCTGGAGTGTTTTAGACAGGGACAATTTAGGGGAGACCCAGTACTTC
CAWSVLDRDNLGETQYF
>TRBV5-1|-|TRBJ1-1|TRBD1
TGCGCCAGCAGCCCAAGGGACAGAGACTACACTGAAGCTTTCTTT
CASSPRDRDYTEAFF
>TRBV10-3|-|TRBJ1-5|-
TGTGCCATTTCCGAAGGGGTGTCCGTTAATCAGCCCCAGCATTTT
CAISEGVSVNQPQHF
>TRBV6-2/TRBV6-3|-|TRBJ2-3|TRBD2
TGTGCCAGCAGTCCCCTCAGCGGGGGGTTAAGAGATACGCAGTATTTT
CASSPLSGGLRDTQYF
>TRBV6-6|-|TRBJ1-3|TRBD1
TGTGCCAGCAGTCTCTTAATTAGGACAGGGTCCGGCTCTGGAAACACCATATATTTT
CASSLLIRTGSGSGNTIYF
>TRBV18|-|TRBJ2-3|-
TGTGCCAGCTCCCAGTCCCCCGGGACACACAGCACAGATACGCAGTATTTT
CASSQSPGTHSTDTQYF
>TRBV2|few|TRBJ1-5|-
TGTGCCAGCAAGACAGGTATCGTTAGCAATCAGCCCCAGCATTTT
CASKTGIVSNQPQHF